This section outlines one T cell receptor (beta chain) sequence together with its context. Its antigen remains unidentified. Amplification used 60 Vbeta primers and 13 Jbeta primers. The method was immunoSEQ multiplex PCR; TCRdb's version includes in-frame clones alone and lacks a portion of them. The sample yields 110,000 or so clones, approximately 80% seen once. The data were taken from a study of cytomegalovirus exposure and HLA in healthy donors. Study findings and constraints: Accurate prediction of most subjects' HLA-A and HLA-B alleles from TCR beta sequences was reported. About 87% or about 30% of the time was how often most TCR beta V segments were productive, according to an earlier analysis.

Although they were nominally healthy when sampled, donors likely had unrecorded immune exposures. Per the germline V gene, CDR1 is MNHEY and CDR2 is SVGAGI. Trimming removed 7 bases at V and 0 bases at J, with 12 bases between. The CDR3 consists of 14 residues. The TCR comes from a woman between 18 and 30 years old in good health and CMV-seronegative. The chain employs TRBV6-5 and TRBJ1-1, with D hard to call. Specimen: PBMCs. CDR3 protein: CASMKGLVNTEAFF. As DNA, the CDR3 is TGTGCCAGCATGAAAGGACTGGTGAACACTGAAGCTTTCTTT.